This T cell receptor beta chain was captured by sequencing in a study of blood T cell repertoires in COVID-19. In the study overall: The United States, Italy and Spain provided the acute and convalescent COVID-19 samples.

Participants were placed into cohorts based on the clinical history they reported. Exposed enrollees encountered a COVID-19 case at some point within 2 weeks before study entry. Generated by immunoSEQ multiplex PCR, the TCRdb table keeps only in-frame clones and is missing some. Here the sample spans fewer than 350,000 clones, roughly 90% being singletons. This TCR derives from a woman aged 25 to 39 who had been exposed to COVID-19. The source material was PBMCs or T cells enriched from blood (not recorded which).

CDR3 residues: CASSPGQGQGYGYTF. In DNA form, the CDR3 reads TGTGCCAGCTCACCCGGACAGGGTCAAGGCTATGGCTACACCTTC. The chain couples TRBV18 to TRBJ1-2; 8 nucleotides align to TRBD1. J gave up 4 bases and V 3 bases, and 7 bases lay outside the gene matches. From germline, CDR1 is KGHSH and CDR2 LQKENI. The CDR3 is 15 amino acids.